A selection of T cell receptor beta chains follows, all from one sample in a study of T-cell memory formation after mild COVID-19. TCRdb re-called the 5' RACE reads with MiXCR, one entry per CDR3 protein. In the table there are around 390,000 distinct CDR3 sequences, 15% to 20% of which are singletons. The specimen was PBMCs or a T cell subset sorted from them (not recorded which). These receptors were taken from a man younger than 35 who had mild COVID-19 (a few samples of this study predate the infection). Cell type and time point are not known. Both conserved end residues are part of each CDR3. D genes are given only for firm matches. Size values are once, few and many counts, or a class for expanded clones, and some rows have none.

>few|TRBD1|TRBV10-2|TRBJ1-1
CASRGQGARNTEAFF
TGCGCCAGCAGGGGACAGGGGGCGCGGAACACTGAAGCTTTCTTT
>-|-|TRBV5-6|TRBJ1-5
CASSLASPNDGNQPQHF
TGTGCCAGCAGCTTGGCATCCCCAAATGATGGCAATCAGCCCCAGCATTTT
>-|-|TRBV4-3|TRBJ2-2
CARSQDPSFSVTGELFF
TGCGCCAGAAGCCAAGATCCCAGTTTCTCGGTCACCGGGGAGCTGTTTTTT
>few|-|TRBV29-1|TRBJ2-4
CSVEDLRGARNIQYF
TGCAGCGTTGAAGATCTTCGGGGGGCGCGGAACATTCAGTACTTC
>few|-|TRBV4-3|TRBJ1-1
CASSHDTTPRTEAFF
TGCGCCAGCAGCCATGATACGACCCCTCGCACTGAAGCTTTCTTT
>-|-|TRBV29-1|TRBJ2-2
CSVGVAAGELFF
TGCAGCGTTGGGGTGGCGGCCGGGGAGCTGTTTTTT
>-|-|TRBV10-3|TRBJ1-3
CAIRDLSSGNTIYF
TGTGCCATCAGGGACCTCAGCTCTGGAAACACCATATATTTT
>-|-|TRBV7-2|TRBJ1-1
CASSLTEANTEAFF
TGTGCCAGCAGCTTAACCGAGGCGAACACTGAAGCTTTCTTT
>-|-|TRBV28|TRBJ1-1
CASSLFKSGNTEAFF
TGTGCCAGCAGTTTATTTAAGTCCGGGAACACTGAAGCTTTCTTT
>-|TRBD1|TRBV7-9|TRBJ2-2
CASSTRDRGTGELFF
TGTGCCAGCAGCACCCGGGACAGGGGCACCGGGGAGCTGTTTTTT
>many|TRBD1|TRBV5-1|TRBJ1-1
CASSYTGDTEAFF
TGCGCCAGCAGCTACACAGGGGACACTGAAGCTTTCTTT
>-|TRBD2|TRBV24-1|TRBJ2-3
CATSDYGTSGATDTQYF
TGTGCCACCAGTGATTATGGGACTAGCGGGGCCACAGATACGCAGTATTTT
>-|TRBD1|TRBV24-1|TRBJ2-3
CATSGQGITDTQYF
TGTGCCACCAGTGGACAGGGGATCACAGATACGCAGTATTTT
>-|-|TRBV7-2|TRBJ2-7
CASSLMRSYEQYF
TGTGCCAGCAGCTTAATGCGTTCCTACGAGCAGTACTTC
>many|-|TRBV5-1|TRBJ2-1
CASSSAPGNEQFF
TGCGCCAGCAGCTCGGCCCCAGGCAATGAGCAGTTCTTC
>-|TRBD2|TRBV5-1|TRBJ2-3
CASSLVGSGEADTQYF
TGCGCCAGCAGCTTAGTCGGTAGCGGGGAAGCAGATACGCAGTATTTT
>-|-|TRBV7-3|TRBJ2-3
CASSPESANTQYF
TGTGCCAGCAGCCCAGAGTCGGCCAATACGCAGTATTTT
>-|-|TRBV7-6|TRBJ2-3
CASSLLPASTDTQYF
TGTGCCAGCAGCTTACTCCCAGCTAGCACAGATACGCAGTATTTT
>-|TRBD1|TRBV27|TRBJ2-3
CASSLGTGAPRTQYF
TGTGCCAGCAGCCTCGGGACAGGGGCCCCGCGGACGCAGTATTTT